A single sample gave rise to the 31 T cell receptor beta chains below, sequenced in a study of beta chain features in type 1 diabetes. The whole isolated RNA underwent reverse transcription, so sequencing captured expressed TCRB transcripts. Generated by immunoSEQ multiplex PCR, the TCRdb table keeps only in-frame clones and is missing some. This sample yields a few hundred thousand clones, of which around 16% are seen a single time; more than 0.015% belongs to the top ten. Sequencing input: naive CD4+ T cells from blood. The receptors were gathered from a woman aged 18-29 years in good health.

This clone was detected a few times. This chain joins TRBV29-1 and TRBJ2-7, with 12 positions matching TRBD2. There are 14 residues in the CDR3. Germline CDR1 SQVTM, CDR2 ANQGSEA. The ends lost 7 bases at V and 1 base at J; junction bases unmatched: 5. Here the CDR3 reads CSALTSGRSYEQYF. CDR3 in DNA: TGCAGCGCCTTGACTAGCGGGAGATCCTACGAGCAGTACTTC.

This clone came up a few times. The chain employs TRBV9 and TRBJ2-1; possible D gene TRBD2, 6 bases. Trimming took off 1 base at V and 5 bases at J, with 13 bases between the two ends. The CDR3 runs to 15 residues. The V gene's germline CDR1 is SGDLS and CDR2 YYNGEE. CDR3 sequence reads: CASSVTPSAHNEQFF. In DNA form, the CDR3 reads TGTGCCAGCAGCGTAACCCCTAGCGCCCACAATGAGCAGTTCTTC.

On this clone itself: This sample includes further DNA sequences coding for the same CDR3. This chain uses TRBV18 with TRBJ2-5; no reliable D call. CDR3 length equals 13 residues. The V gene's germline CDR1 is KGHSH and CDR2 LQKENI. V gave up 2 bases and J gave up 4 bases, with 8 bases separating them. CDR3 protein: CASSPGVGETQYF. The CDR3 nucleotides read TGTGCCAGCTCACCAGGAGTCGGAGAGACCCAGTACTTC. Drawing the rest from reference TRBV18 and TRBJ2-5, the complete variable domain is NAGVMQNPRHLVRRRGQEARLRCSPMKGHSHVYWYRQLPEEGLKFMVYLQKENIIDESGMPKERFSAEFPKEGPSILRIQQVVRGDSAAYFCASSPGVGETQYFGPGTRLLVL.

CDR3 sequence: CASSFLSSGRNDEQFF. CDR3 nucleotides: TGCGCCAGCAGCTTTCTGTCTAGCGGGAGAAACGATGAGCAGTTCTTC. This chain links TRBV5-1 with TRBJ2-1, with 10 nucleotides matching TRBD2. V was pared by 2 bases and J by 8 bases, with 10 bases of the junction left unmatched. From germline, CDR1 is SGHRS and CDR2 YFSETQ. This CDR3 has 16 residues.

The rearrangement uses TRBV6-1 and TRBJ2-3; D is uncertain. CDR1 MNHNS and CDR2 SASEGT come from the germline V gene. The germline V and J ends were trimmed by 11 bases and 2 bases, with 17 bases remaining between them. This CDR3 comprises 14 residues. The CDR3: CAHRVNLITDTQYF. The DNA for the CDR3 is TGTGCCCATCGTGTCAACCTAATCACAGATACGCAGTATTTT.

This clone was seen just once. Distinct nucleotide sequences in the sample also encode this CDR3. CDR3 sequence: CASSVASGNYNEQFF. The CDR3 coding sequence is TGTGCCAGCAGCGTAGCTAGCGGGAACTACAATGAGCAGTTCTTC. The chain couples TRBV9 to TRBJ2-1; the match to TRBD2 covers 9 bases. Losses at the gene ends were 0 bases for V and 3 bases for J; bases not matched to a gene: 1. The CDR3 has 15 amino acids. Germline CDR1 is SGDLS and CDR2 is YYNGEE.

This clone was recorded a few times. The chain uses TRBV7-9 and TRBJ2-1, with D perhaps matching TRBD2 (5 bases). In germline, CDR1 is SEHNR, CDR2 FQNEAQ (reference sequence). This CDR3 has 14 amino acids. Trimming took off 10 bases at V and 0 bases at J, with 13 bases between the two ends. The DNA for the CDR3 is TGTGCCACCCTGACTAATCCCTCCTACAATGAGCAGTTCTTC. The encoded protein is CATLTNPSYNEQFF.

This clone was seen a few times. CDR3: CACRTGRQPQHF. CDR3 in DNA: TGTGCCTGCCGGACAGGAAGACAGCCCCAGCATTTT. V usage is TRBV30 and J usage is TRBJ1-5, with 7 bases aligning to TRBD1. CDR3 length: 12 residues. Trimming at V came to 6 bases and at J to 7 bases, leaving 6 bases not matched to a gene. The germline V gene encodes CDR1 GTSNPN and CDR2 SVGIG (reference sequence).

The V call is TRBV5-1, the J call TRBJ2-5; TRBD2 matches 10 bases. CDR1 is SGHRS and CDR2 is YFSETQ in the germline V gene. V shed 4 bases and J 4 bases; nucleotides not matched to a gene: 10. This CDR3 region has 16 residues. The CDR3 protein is CASSLRASGSVETQYF. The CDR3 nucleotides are TGCGCCAGCAGCCTGAGGGCTAGCGGGAGTGTAGAGACCCAGTACTTC.

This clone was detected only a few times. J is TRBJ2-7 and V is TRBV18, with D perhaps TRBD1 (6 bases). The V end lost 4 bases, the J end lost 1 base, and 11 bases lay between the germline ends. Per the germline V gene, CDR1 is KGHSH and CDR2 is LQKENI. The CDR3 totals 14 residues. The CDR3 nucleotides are TGTGCCAGCTCACTCGGACAGAGTTCCTACGAGCAGTACTTC. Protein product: CASSLGQSSYEQYF.

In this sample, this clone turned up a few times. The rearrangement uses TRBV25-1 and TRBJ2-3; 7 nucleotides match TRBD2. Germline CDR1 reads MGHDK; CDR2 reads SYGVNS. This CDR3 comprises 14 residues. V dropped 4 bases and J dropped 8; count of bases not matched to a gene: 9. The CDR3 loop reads CASSGTSGTTTQYF. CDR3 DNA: TGTGCCAGCAGTGGCACTTCCGGGACTACTACGCAGTATTTT.

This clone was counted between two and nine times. The CDR3 reads CASSLHPGLAYEQYF. CDR3 sequence (DNA): TGTGCCAGCAGCCTCCACCCGGGACTAGCTTACGAGCAGTACTTC. This chain uses TRBV9 with TRBJ2-7; 9 bases fit TRBD2. Per germline, CDR1 SGDLS and CDR2 YYNGEE. Trimming at V came to 4 bases and at J to 4 bases, leaving 9 bases not matched to a gene. The CDR3 is 15 residues long.

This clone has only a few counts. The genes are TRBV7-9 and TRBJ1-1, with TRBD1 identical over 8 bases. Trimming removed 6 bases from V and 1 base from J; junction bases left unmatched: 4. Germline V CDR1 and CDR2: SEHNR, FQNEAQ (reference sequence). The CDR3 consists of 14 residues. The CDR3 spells CASRRTGSNTEAFF. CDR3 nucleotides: TGTGCCAGCAGACGGACAGGGTCGAACACTGAAGCTTTCTTT. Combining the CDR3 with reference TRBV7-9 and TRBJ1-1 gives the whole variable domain DTGVSQNPRHKITKRGQNVTFRCDPISEHNRLYWYRQTLGQGPEFLTYFQNEAQLEKSRLLSDRFSAERPKGSFSTLEIQRTEQGDSAMYLCASRRTGSNTEAFFGQGTRLTVV.

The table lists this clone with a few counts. The CDR3 DNA is TGCGCCAGCAGTGAGTACAGGGGCCCATACGAGCAGTACTTC. Translating it yields CASSEYRGPYEQYF. The V gene is TRBV10-2, the J gene TRBJ2-7, with 7 bases fitting TRBD1. The CDR3 extends over 14 amino acids. The V gene end was trimmed by 1 base and the J gene end by 4 bases; junction bases not matched to a gene: 4. Per germline, CDR1 WSHSY and CDR2 SAAADI.

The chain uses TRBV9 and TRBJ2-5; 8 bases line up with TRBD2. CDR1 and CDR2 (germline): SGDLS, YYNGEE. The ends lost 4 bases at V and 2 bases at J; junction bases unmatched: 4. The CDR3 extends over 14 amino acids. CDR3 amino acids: CASSPRLAQETQYF. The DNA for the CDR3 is TGTGCCAGCAGCCCAAGACTAGCGCAAGAGACCCAGTACTTC.

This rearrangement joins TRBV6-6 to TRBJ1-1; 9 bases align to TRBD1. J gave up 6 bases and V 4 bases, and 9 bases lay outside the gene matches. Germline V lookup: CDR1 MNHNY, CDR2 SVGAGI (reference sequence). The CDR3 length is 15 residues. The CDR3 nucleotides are TGTGCCAGCAGTTCACAGGGGGCAATTCGAGCTGAAGCTTTCTTT. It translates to CASSSQGAIRAEAFF.

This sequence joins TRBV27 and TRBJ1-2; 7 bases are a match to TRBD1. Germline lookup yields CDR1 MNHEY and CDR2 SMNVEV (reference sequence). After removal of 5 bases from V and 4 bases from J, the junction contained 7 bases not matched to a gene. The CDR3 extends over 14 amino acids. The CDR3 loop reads CASSPDRVSYGYTF. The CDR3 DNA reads TGTGCCAGCAGTCCCGACAGGGTGAGCTATGGCTACACCTTC.

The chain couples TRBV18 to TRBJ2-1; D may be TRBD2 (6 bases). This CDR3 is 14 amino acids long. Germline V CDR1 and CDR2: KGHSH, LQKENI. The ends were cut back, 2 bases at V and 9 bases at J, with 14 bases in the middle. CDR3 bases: TGTGCCAGCTCACCAACTATGCGGGAAGGTGAGCAGTTCTTC. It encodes CASSPTMREGEQFF.

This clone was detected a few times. The CDR3 DNA sequence: TGTGCCAGCACCGCTCAGGGATGGGACACTGAAGCTTTCTTT. Amino acids: CASTAQGWDTEAFF. The rearrangement uses TRBV9 and TRBJ1-1; maybe TRBD1 (5 bases). The germline V gene encodes CDR1 SGDLS and CDR2 YYNGEE. The length of the CDR3 is 14 residues. V shed 6 bases and J shed 3 bases, with 15 bases lying between them.

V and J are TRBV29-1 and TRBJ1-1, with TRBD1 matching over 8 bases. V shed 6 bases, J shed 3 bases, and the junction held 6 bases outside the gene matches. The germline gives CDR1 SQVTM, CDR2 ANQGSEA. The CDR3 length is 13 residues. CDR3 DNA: TGCAGCGTCCCGGACAGGGTGGACACTGAAGCTTTCTTT. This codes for CSVPDRVDTEAFF.

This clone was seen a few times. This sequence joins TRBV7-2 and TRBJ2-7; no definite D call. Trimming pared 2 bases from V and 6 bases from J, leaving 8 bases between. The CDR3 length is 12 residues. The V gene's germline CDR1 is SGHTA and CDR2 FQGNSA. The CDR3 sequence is CASSLNGLEQYF. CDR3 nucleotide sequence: TGTGCCAGCAGCTTAAATGGCCTCGAGCAGTACTTC.

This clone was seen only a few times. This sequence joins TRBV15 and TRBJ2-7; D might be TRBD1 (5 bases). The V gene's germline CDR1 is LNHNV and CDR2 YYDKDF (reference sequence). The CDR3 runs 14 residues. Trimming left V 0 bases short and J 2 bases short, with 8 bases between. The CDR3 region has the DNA TGTGCCACCAGCAGAGAACAGGTAGCCTACGAGCAGTACTTC. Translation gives CATSREQVAYEQYF.

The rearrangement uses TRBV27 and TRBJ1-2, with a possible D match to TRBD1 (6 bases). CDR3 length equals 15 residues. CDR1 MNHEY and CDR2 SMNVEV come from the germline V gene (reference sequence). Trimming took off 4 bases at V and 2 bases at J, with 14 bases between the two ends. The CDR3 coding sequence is TGTGCCAGCAGTTCCGGACAGCGGTTAAACTATGGCTACACCTTC. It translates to CASSSGQRLNYGYTF.

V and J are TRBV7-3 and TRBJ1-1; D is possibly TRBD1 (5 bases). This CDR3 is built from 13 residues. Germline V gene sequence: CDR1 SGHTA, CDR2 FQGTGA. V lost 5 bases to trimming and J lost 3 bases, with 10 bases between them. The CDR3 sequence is CASSRGGHTEAFF. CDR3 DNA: TGTGCCAGCAGCCGGGGGGGACACACTGAAGCTTTCTTT.

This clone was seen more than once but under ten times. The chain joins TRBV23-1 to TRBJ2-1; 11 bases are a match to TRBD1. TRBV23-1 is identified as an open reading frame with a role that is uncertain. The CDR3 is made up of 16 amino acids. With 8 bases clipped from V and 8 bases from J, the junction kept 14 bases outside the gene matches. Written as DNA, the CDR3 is TGCGCCAGCCCCCAAATACTGGACAGGGGGCAGCATGAGCAGTTCTTC. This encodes CASPQILDRGQHEQFF.

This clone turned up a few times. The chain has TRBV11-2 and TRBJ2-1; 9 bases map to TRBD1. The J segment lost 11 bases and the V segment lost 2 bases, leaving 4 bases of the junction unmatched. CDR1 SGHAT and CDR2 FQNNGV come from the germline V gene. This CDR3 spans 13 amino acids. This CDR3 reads CASSLLQGAQQFF. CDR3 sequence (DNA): TGTGCCAGCAGCTTACTACAGGGGGCCCAGCAGTTCTTC. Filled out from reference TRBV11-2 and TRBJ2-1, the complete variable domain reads EAGVAQSPRYKIIEKRQSVAFWCNPISGHATLYWYQQILGQGPKLLIQFQNNGVVDDSQLPKDRFSAERLKGVDSTLKIQPAKLEDSAVYLCASSLLQGAQQFFGPGTRLTVL.

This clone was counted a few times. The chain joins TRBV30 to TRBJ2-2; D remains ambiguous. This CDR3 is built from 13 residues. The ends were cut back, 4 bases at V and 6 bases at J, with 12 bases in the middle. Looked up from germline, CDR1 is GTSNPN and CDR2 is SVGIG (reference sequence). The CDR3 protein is CAWISASSGELFF. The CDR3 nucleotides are TGTGCCTGGATTTCTGCTAGTTCCGGGGAGCTGTTTTTT.

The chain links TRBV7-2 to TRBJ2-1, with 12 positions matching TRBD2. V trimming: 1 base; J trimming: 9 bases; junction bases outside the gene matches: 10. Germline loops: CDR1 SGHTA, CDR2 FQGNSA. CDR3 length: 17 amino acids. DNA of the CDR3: TGTGCCAGCAGCTTAGTTGGTCCGGGACTAGCGGGCCTTGAGCAGTTCTTC. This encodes CASSLVGPGLAGLEQFF. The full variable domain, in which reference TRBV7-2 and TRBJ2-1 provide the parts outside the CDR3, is GAGVSQSPSNKVTEKGKDVELRCDPISGHTALYWYRQSLGQGLEFLIYFQGNSAPDKSGLPSDRFSAERTGGSVSTLTIQRTQQEDSAVYLCASSLVGPGLAGLEQFFGPGTRLTVL.

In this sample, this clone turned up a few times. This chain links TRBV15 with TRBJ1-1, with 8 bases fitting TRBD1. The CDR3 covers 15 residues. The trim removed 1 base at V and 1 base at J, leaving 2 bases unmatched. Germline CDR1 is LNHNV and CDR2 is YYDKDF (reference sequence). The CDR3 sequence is CATSRVRGRNTEAFF. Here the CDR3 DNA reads TGTGCCACCAGCAGAGTCAGGGGGCGGAACACTGAAGCTTTCTTT. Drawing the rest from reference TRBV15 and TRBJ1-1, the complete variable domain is DAMVIQNPRYQVTQFGKPVTLSCSQTLNHNVMYWYQQKSSQAPKLLFHYYDKDFNNEADTPDNFQSRRPNTSFCFLDIRSPGLGDTAMYLCATSRVRGRNTEAFFGQGTRLTVV.

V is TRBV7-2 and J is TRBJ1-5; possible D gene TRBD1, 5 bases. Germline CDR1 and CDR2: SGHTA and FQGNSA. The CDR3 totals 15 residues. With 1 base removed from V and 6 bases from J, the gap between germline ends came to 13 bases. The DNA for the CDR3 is TGTGCCAGCAGCTTAGGGGCAGGGAGGGTTCAGCCCCAGCATTTT. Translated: CASSLGAGRVQPQHF. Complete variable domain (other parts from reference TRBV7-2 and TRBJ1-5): GAGVSQSPSNKVTEKGKDVELRCDPISGHTALYWYRQSLGQGLEFLIYFQGNSAPDKSGLPSDRFSAERTGGSVSTLTIQRTQQEDSAVYLCASSLGAGRVQPQHFGDGTRLSIL.

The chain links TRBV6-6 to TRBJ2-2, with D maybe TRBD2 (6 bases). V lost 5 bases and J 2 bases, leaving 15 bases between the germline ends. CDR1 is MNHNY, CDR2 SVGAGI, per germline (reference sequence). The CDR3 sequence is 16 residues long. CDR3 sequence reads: CASSKHAGSNTGELFF. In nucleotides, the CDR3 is TGTGCCAGCAGTAAACACGCCGGGAGTAACACCGGGGAGCTGTTTTTT.